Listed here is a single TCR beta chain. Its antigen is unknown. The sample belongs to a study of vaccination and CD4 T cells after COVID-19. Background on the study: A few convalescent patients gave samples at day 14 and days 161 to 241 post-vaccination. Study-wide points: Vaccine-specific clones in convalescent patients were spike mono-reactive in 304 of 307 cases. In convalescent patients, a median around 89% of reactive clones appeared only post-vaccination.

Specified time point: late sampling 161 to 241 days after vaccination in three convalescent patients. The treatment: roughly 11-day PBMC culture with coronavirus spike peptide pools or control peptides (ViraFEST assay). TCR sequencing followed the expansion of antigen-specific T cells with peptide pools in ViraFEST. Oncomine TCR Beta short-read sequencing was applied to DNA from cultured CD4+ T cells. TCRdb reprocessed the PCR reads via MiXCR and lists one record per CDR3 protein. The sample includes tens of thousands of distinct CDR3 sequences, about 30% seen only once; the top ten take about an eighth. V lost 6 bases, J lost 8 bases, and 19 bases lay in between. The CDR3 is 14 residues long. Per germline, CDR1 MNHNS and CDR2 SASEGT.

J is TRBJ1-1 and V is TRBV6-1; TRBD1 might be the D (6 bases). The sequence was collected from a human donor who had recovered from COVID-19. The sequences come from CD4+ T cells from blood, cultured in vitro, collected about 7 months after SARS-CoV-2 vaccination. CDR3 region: CASRSRTGRGEAFF. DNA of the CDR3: TGTGCCAGCAGATCCCGAACCGGAAGGGGGGAAGCTTTCTTT.